This is a list of T cell receptor beta chains from one sample in a study of STAT5B mutations in CD4+ large granular lymphocyte leukemia. Libraries were prepared by immunoSEQ multiplex PCR; TCRdb keeps only in-frame clonotypes and omits some of them. Among about 22,000 clones, about 78% were seen once, and the ten largest hold over 0.4%. The sequencing input was CD4+ T cells from blood buffy coats. The receptors here all came from a human donor in good health. CDR3s include the opening cysteine and the closing phenylalanine or tryptophan. Fields, in order: V gene, J gene, clone size, D gene, CDR3 DNA, CDR3 protein. The D gene is left open where the match is weak. Size tells how often a clone was seen (once, few, many) or the class of an expanded clone, and some rows leave it out.

V gene: TRBV7-9; J gene: TRBJ1-6; clone size: NA; D gene: TRBD1; CDR3 DNA: TGTGCCAGCAGCTTAGGGGACAGGGACGTTTCACCCCTCCACTTT; CDR3 protein: CASSLGDRDVSPLHF
V gene: TRBV4-3; J gene: TRBJ2-7; clone size: NA; D gene: NA; CDR3 DNA: TGCGCCAGCAGCCAAGATCGTTCTTCCTACGAGCAGTACTTC; CDR3 protein: CASSQDRSSYEQYF
V gene: TRBV5-4; J gene: TRBJ1-1; clone size: NA; D gene: TRBD1; CDR3 DNA: TGTGCCAGCAGCGCACAGGGGATGGTCACTGAAGCTTTCTTT; CDR3 protein: CASSAQGMVTEAFF
V gene: TRBV11-2; J gene: TRBJ1-2; clone size: NA; D gene: NA; CDR3 DNA: TGTGCCAGCAGCTTAGAGGGGGCTCAGAGCTACACCTTC; CDR3 protein: CASSLEGAQSYTF
V gene: TRBV6-6; J gene: TRBJ1-2; clone size: NA; D gene: NA; CDR3 DNA: TGTGCCAGCAGTCGATCCCAACAGGTCGTCTATGGCTACACCTTC; CDR3 protein: CASSRSQQVVYGYTF
V gene: TRBV7-2; J gene: TRBJ1-4; clone size: NA; D gene: NA; CDR3 DNA: TGTGCCAGCAGCCCCAGCGGCAGGCCGGAGGGCGAAAAACTGTTTTTT; CDR3 protein: CASSPSGRPEGEKLFF
V gene: TRBV7-8; J gene: TRBJ2-7; clone size: NA; D gene: NA; CDR3 DNA: TGTGCCAGCAGCTCAGGGACGGTTAGCTCCTACGAGCAGTACTTC; CDR3 protein: CASSSGTVSSYEQYF
V gene: TRBV28; J gene: TRBJ2-2; clone size: NA; D gene: TRBD2; CDR3 DNA: TGTGCCAGCACTCGAGGGGGTTTCGGGACTAGGGGCGGGGAGCTGTTTTTT; CDR3 protein: CASTRGGFGTRGGELFF
V gene: TRBV28; J gene: TRBJ2-3; clone size: NA; D gene: NA; CDR3 DNA: TGTGCCAGCATCAGGAGGGATCAAAGCACAGATACGCAGTATTTT; CDR3 protein: CASIRRDQSTDTQYF
V gene: TRBV19; J gene: TRBJ2-7; clone size: NA; D gene: TRBD2; CDR3 DNA: TGTGCCAGTAGTATAGGAAATGCAGCGGGGGGGGCCTACGAGCAGTACTTC; CDR3 protein: CASSIGNAAGGAYEQYF
V gene: TRBV18; J gene: TRBJ1-4; clone size: NA; D gene: NA; CDR3 DNA: TGTGCCAGCTCACGCTCCAGTGAAAAACTGTTTTTT; CDR3 protein: CASSRSSEKLFF
V gene: TRBV19; J gene: TRBJ1-2; clone size: NA; D gene: NA; CDR3 DNA: TGTGCCAGTAGGACTACCCAAGGGGAGTATGGCTACACCTTC; CDR3 protein: CASRTTQGEYGYTF
V gene: TRBV4-3; J gene: TRBJ2-7; clone size: NA; D gene: NA; CDR3 DNA: TGCGCCAGCAGCCAGTCTCAGAGTTCCTACGAGCAGTACTTC; CDR3 protein: CASSQSQSSYEQYF
V gene: TRBV7-9; J gene: TRBJ2-3; clone size: NA; D gene: TRBD2; CDR3 DNA: TGTGCCAGCAGCTCTTGGGGGACTAGCGGGGGCCCAACAGATACGCAGTATTTT; CDR3 protein: CASSSWGTSGGPTDTQYF
V gene: TRBV28; J gene: TRBJ1-2; clone size: NA; D gene: NA; CDR3 DNA: TGTGCCAGCAGTTCGAATAACTATGGCTACACCTTC; CDR3 protein: CASSSNNYGYTF
V gene: TRBV11-2; J gene: TRBJ1-2; clone size: NA; D gene: NA; CDR3 DNA: TGTGCCAGCAGCCCCAGAGATGCCTCCAACTATGGCTACACCTTC; CDR3 protein: CASSPRDASNYGYTF
V gene: TRBV27; J gene: TRBJ2-1; clone size: NA; D gene: TRBD2; CDR3 DNA: TGTGCCAGCGGAGTAAACTGGGCGCTAGCGGTCAATGAGCAGTTCTTC; CDR3 protein: CASGVNWALAVNEQFF
V gene: TRBV5-1; J gene: TRBJ2-5; clone size: NA; D gene: TRBD1; CDR3 DNA: TGCGCCAGCAGCTCGACAGGGTCCCAAGAGACCCAGTACTTC; CDR3 protein: CASSSTGSQETQYF
V gene: TRBV6-5; J gene: TRBJ2-3; clone size: NA; D gene: NA; CDR3 DNA: TGTGCCAGCAGTAACAGCCAGGCACGCACAGATACGCAGTATTTT; CDR3 protein: CASSNSQARTDTQYF
V gene: TRBV11-2; J gene: TRBJ2-7; clone size: NA; D gene: TRBD2; CDR3 DNA: TGTGCCAGCAGCTCGCTAACGGGGACTAGCGGTTACGAGCAGTACTTC; CDR3 protein: CASSSLTGTSGYEQYF
V gene: TRBV7-3; J gene: TRBJ2-7; clone size: NA; D gene: TRBD1; CDR3 DNA: TGTGCCAGCCCGGGACAGGGATCCTACGAGCAGTACTTC; CDR3 protein: CASPGQGSYEQYF
V gene: TRBV11-2; J gene: TRBJ1-2; clone size: few; D gene: NA; CDR3 DNA: TGTGCCAGCAGCTTCAGACAGGAGTCAGCCACTAACTATGGCTACACCTTC; CDR3 protein: CASSFRQESATNYGYTF
V gene: TRBV18; J gene: TRBJ1-5; clone size: NA; D gene: NA; CDR3 DNA: TGTGCCAGCTCACCACGAGGGGGGCAGCCCCAGCATTTT; CDR3 protein: CASSPRGGQPQHF
V gene: TRBV30; J gene: TRBJ1-3; clone size: NA; D gene: NA; CDR3 DNA: TGTGCCTGGGCGAATGAACGAACAGGGTCTGGAAACACCATATATTTT; CDR3 protein: CAWANERTGSGNTIYF
V gene: TRBV6-6; J gene: TRBJ1-1; clone size: NA; D gene: NA; CDR3 DNA: TGTGCCAGCAGGGACGGGGCGGTCGGCGCTGAAGCTTTCTTT; CDR3 protein: CASRDGAVGAEAFF
V gene: TRBV19; J gene: TRBJ1-4; clone size: NA; D gene: NA; CDR3 DNA: TGTGCCAGTAGCCCTAAAACAACTAATGAAAAACTGTTTTTT; CDR3 protein: CASSPKTTNEKLFF
V gene: TRBV30; J gene: TRBJ2-7; clone size: NA; D gene: NA; CDR3 DNA: TGTGCCTGGAGTGTAAACGAGGGCTCCTACGAGCAGTACTTC; CDR3 protein: CAWSVNEGSYEQYF
V gene: TRBV20-1; J gene: TRBJ1-1; clone size: few; D gene: NA; CDR3 DNA: TGCAGTGCTAGGGGAGGTCCCGAAGCTTTCTTT; CDR3 protein: CSARGGPEAFF
V gene: TRBV14; J gene: TRBJ2-7; clone size: NA; D gene: TRBD1; CDR3 DNA: TGTGCCAGCAGCCGTCCGGGACAGGGCTCCTACGAGCAGTACTTC; CDR3 protein: CASSRPGQGSYEQYF
V gene: TRBV4-3; J gene: TRBJ2-6; clone size: NA; D gene: TRBD1; CDR3 DNA: TGCGCCAGCAGCCAAGAGACAGGGGCTTGGTCTGGGGCCAACGTCCTGACTTTC; CDR3 protein: CASSQETGAWSGANVLTF
V gene: TRBV7-2; J gene: TRBJ1-4; clone size: NA; D gene: NA; CDR3 DNA: TGTGCCAGCAGCTTAGCTACGGAAAAACTGTTTTTT; CDR3 protein: CASSLATEKLFF
V gene: TRBV4-1; J gene: TRBJ2-2; clone size: NA; D gene: TRBD2; CDR3 DNA: TGCGCCAGCAGCCAAGAAAGTCTGGGACTAGCGATTAACACCGGGGAGCTGTTTTTT; CDR3 protein: CASSQESLGLAINTGELFF
V gene: TRBV7-2; J gene: TRBJ2-5; clone size: NA; D gene: TRBD1; CDR3 DNA: TGTGCCAGCAGCTCGGTGCCCCGGACAGGCGGAGAGACCCAGTACTTC; CDR3 protein: CASSSVPRTGGETQYF
V gene: TRBV30; J gene: TRBJ2-7; clone size: NA; D gene: TRBD1; CDR3 DNA: TGTGCCTGGAGTGCGCAGGGGGCCCACGAGCAGTACTTC; CDR3 protein: CAWSAQGAHEQYF
V gene: TRBV7-2; J gene: TRBJ1-5; clone size: NA; D gene: NA; CDR3 DNA: TGTGCCAGCAGCTTAGCTCTGGGGGGTAATCAGCCCCAGCATTTT; CDR3 protein: CASSLALGGNQPQHF
V gene: TRBV27; J gene: TRBJ1-5; clone size: NA; D gene: TRBD1; CDR3 DNA: TGTGCCAGCAGTTGGACAGGGAATCAGCCCCAGCATTTT; CDR3 protein: CASSWTGNQPQHF
V gene: TRBV6-6; J gene: TRBJ2-1; clone size: NA; D gene: TRBD1; CDR3 DNA: TGTGCCAGCAGACCAACCCCGGGACAGGGGGGCAATGAGCAGTTCTTC; CDR3 protein: CASRPTPGQGGNEQFF
V gene: TRBV6-5; J gene: TRBJ1-2; clone size: NA; D gene: TRBD1; CDR3 DNA: TGTGCCAGCAGTTACTCAGGGGGCGGAGGCTATGGCTACACCTTC; CDR3 protein: CASSYSGGGGYGYTF
V gene: TRBV28; J gene: TRBJ1-2; clone size: NA; D gene: NA; CDR3 DNA: TGTGCCAGCAGACTTACGGGGTCTAACTATGGCTACACCTTC; CDR3 protein: CASRLTGSNYGYTF
V gene: TRBV6-5; J gene: TRBJ2-2; clone size: NA; D gene: TRBD1; CDR3 DNA: TGTGCCAGCAGTAGGACAGGGAGTAGAACCGGGGAGCTGTTTTTT; CDR3 protein: CASSRTGSRTGELFF
V gene: TRBV5-1; J gene: TRBJ2-3; clone size: once; D gene: NA; CDR3 DNA: TGCGCCAGCAGCTTTTCGGGCGGCACGGATACGCAGTATTTT; CDR3 protein: CASSFSGGTDTQYF
V gene: TRBV10-2; J gene: TRBJ1-6; clone size: NA; D gene: NA; CDR3 DNA: TGCGCCAGCAGTGCATTGTCGGGACCAACGAGCTCCTATAATTCACCCCTCCACTTT; CDR3 protein: CASSALSGPTSSYNSPLHF
V gene: TRBV19; J gene: TRBJ2-7; clone size: NA; D gene: TRBD2; CDR3 DNA: TGTGCCAGTAGTATCGGACTAGCGGGAGGTCCTCTTGGGGAGCAGTACTTC; CDR3 protein: CASSIGLAGGPLGEQYF
V gene: TRBV28; J gene: TRBJ1-4; clone size: NA; D gene: TRBD1; CDR3 DNA: TGTGCCAGCAGTTTAATAATCACAGGGGGCGTATGGGCAACTAATGAAAAACTGTTTTTT; CDR3 protein: CASSLIITGGVWATNEKLFF
V gene: TRBV27; J gene: TRBJ1-5; clone size: NA; D gene: TRBD1; CDR3 DNA: TGTGCCAGCAGTTTACGAGGACAGGGGAGTCAGCCCCAGCATTTT; CDR3 protein: CASSLRGQGSQPQHF
V gene: TRBV7-9; J gene: TRBJ2-6; clone size: few; D gene: NA; CDR3 DNA: TGTGCCAGCAGCTTACTGGGCTCGGGCGGGGCCAACGTCCTGACTTTC; CDR3 protein: CASSLLGSGGANVLTF